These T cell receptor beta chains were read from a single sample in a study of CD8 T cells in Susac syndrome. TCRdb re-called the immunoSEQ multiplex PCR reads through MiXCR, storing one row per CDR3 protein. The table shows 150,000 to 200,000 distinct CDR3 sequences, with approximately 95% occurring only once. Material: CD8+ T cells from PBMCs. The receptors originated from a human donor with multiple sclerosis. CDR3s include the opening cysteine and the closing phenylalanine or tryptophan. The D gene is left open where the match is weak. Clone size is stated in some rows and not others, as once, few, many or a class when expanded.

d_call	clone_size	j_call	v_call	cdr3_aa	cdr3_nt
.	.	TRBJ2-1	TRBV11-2	CASSPPPGSMDYNEQFF	TGTGCCAGCAGCCCACCTCCGGGGTCTATGGACTACAATGAGCAGTTCTTC
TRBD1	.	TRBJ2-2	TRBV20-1	CSATDRGRGGELFF	TGCAGTGCTACAGACAGGGGGCGCGGCGGGGAGCTGTTTTTT
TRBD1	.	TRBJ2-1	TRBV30	CAWSVLQAGGVNEQFF	TGTGCCTGGAGTGTACTACAGGCAGGGGGAGTAAATGAGCAGTTCTTC
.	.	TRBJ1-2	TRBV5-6	CASSYDSNYGYTF	TGTGCCAGCAGCTACGACAGTAACTATGGCTACACCTTC
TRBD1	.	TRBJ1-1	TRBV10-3	CAISESSAGGDTEAFF	TGTGCCATCAGTGAGTCGAGCGCAGGGGGGGACACTGAAGCTTTCTTT
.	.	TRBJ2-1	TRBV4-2	CASSREMGAGLYNEQFF	TGTGCCAGCAGCCGAGAGATGGGAGCGGGCTTATACAATGAGCAGTTCTTC
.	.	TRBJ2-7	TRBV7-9	CASSSPSGISYEQYF	TGTGCCAGCAGCTCGCCTTCCGGGATCTCCTACGAGCAGTACTTC
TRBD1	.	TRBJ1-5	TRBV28	CASSYRGNHQPQHF	TGTGCCAGCAGTTACAGGGGTAATCATCAGCCCCAGCATTTT
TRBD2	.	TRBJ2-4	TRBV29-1	CSVDPGGEGNIQYF	TGCAGCGTTGACCCGGGGGGGGAAGGGAACATTCAGTACTTC
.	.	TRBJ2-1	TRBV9	CASSADPGYQFF	TGTGCCAGCAGCGCAGACCCAGGGTACCAGTTCTTC
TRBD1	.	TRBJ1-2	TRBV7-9	CATGQDYGYTF	TGTGCCACCGGACAGGACTATGGCTACACCTTC
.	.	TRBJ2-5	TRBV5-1	CASNEGVLWIQETQYF	TGCGCCAGCAACGAAGGGGTACTGTGGATCCAAGAGACCCAGTACTTC
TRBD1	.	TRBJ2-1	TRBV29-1	CSVEGGQGFGYNEQFF	TGCAGCGTCGAGGGGGGACAGGGGTTCGGATACAATGAGCAGTTCTTC
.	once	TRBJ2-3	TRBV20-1	CSAPTPGWRRASDTQYF	TGCAGTGCTCCGACCCCGGGCTGGAGGAGGGCCTCAGATACGCAGTATTTT